The clone carrying this TCR beta chain appeared once. Study processing details: Quantification of nucleated cells was approximated via reference gene primer amplification. Generated by immunoSEQ multiplex PCR, the TCRdb table keeps only in-frame clones and is missing some. The V and J calls and clone size are taken from that table; D and trimming were inferred from the DNA. The table includes about 130,000 clones, roughly three quarters detected once. This sample is drawn from a study of blood T cell repertoires in COVID-19. Study-level background: Some COVID-19 samples were acute and others convalescent; all came from the United States, Italy and Spain. The analysed material was cDNA or gDNA that came from T cells, B-cell-depleted T cells, or PBMCs.

The sample consisted of peripheral blood. The sequence was obtained from a woman in her seventies with acute or convalescent COVID-19.

The chain's CDR3 is CATGNRGNQPQHF. The CDR3 DNA reads as TGTGCTACCGGGAACAGGGGCAATCAGCCCCAGCATTTT. The genes are TRBV15 and TRBJ1-5, with a tentative D call TRBD1 (6 bases). Germline CDR1 is LNHNV and CDR2 is YYDKDF (reference sequence). The CDR3 covers 13 residues.